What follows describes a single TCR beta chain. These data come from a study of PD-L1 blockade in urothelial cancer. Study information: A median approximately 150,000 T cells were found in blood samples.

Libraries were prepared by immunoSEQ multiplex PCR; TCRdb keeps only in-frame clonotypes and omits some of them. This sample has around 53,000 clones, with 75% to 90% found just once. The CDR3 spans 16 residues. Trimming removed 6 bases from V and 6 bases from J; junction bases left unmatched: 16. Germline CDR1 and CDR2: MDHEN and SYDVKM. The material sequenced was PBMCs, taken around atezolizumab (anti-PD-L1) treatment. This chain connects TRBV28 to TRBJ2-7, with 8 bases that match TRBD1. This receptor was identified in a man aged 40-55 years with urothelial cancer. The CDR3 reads CASSPGGQGALGEQYF. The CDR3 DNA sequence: TGTGCCAGCAGCCCTGGCGGGCAGGGGGCTTTAGGCGAGCAGTACTTC.